The next 8 T cell receptor beta chains were all read from a single sample in a study of monozygotic twins with inflammatory bowel disease (dated by TCRdb to about 2019). Receptor libraries were prepared by 5' RACE. This sample was sequenced with an Illumina HiSeq 2500. After the reads were reprocessed by TCRdb, one entry was made per CDR3 protein sequence, with no DNA. The sample table gives approximately 400,000 distinct CDR3 sequences. Under 3% of the sample is in the top ten clones. The sample taken for sequencing was blood. These receptors all stem from a human donor with ulcerative colitis or Crohn's disease, or a healthy co-twin of an affected twin (not recorded which).

The J gene is TRBJ2-3, the V gene TRBV24-1; TCRdb picks TRBD1, but there is no DNA to check that call. Per germline, CDR1 KGHDR and CDR2 SFDVKD. The CDR3 is 15 residues long. CDR3 amino acids: CATSALGHSTDTQYF.

The chain has TRBV5-4 and TRBJ2-7; the D call from TCRdb, TRBD2, cannot be confirmed without DNA. Germline CDR1 and CDR2: SGHNT and YYREEE (reference sequence). This CDR3 comprises 16 residues. CDR3 sequence: CASRPWTSGSSYEQYF.

The V and J genes are TRBV7-2 and TRBJ2-2; the TRBD1 assignment by TCRdb is unverifiable without DNA. There are 17 residues in the CDR3. Looked up from germline, CDR1 is SGHTA and CDR2 is FQGNSA. The CDR3 region is CASSLYGWQGITGELFF.

This chain's CDR3 is CASSKLRDRVHEQFF. V and J are TRBV27 and TRBJ2-1; lacking DNA, the TRBD1 call made by TCRdb goes unchecked. The CDR3 is 15 amino acids. Germline V gene sequence: CDR1 MNHEY, CDR2 SMNVEV (reference sequence).

The chain combines TRBV5-8 with TRBJ2-1. In germline, CDR1 is SGHTS, CDR2 YDEGEE. The CDR3 has 13 residues. This CDR3 is CASSLNDYNEQFF.

The chain uses TRBV6-1 and TRBJ1-4; TCRdb's assignment of TRBD1 cannot be checked, as there is no DNA. The CDR3 is made up of 14 amino acids. CDR1 is MNHNS and CDR2 is SASEGT in the germline V gene. The CDR3 sequence: CASSTQGRVGKLFF.

The chain links TRBV7-8 to TRBJ2-1; TCRdb's D gene call, TRBD2, goes unchecked for lack of DNA. The CDR3 contains 14 residues. CDR1 SGHVS and CDR2 FQNEAQ come from the germline V gene. CDR3 sequence: CASSTGLAANEQFF. Filled out from reference TRBV7-8 and TRBJ2-1, the complete variable domain reads GAGVSQSPRYKVAKRGQDVALRCDPISGHVSLFWYQQALGQGPEFLTYFQNEAQLDKSGLPSDRFFAERPEGSVSTLKIQRTQQEDSAVYLCASSTGLAANEQFFGPGTRLTVL.

CDR3 region: CASSQAGGAAKNIQYF. The rearrangement uses TRBV4-2 and TRBJ2-4; TCRdb calls TRBD1, which cannot be checked without DNA. CDR3 length equals 16 residues. CDR1 and CDR2 from the germline V gene are LGHNA and YNFKEQ.